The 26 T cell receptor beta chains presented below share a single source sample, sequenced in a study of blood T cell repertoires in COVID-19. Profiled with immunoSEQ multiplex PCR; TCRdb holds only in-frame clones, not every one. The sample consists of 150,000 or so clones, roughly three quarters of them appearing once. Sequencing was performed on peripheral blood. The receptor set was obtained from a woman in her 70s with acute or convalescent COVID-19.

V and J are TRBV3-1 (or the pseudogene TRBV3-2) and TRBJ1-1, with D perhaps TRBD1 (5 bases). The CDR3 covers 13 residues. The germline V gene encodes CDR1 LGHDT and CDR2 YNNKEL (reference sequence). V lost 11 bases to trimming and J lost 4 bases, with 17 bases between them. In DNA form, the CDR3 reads TGTGCCGCCGGAGGGGTAGTCGGCACTGAAGCTTTCTTT. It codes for CAAGGVVGTEAFF.

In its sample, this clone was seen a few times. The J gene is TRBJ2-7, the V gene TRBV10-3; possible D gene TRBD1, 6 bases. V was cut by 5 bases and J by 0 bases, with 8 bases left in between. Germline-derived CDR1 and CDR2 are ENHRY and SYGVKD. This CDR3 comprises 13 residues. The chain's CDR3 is CAISPDSSYEQYF. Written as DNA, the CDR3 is TGTGCCATCAGTCCGGACAGCTCCTACGAGCAGTACTTC.

The CDR3 spells CASSMSRGAYEQYF. CDR3 bases: TGTGCCAGTAGTATGTCCAGGGGGGCCTACGAGCAGTACTTC. The chain employs TRBV19 and TRBJ2-7; D possibly corresponds to TRBD1 (7 bases). The CDR3 runs to 14 residues. Germline V gives CDR1 LNHDA, CDR2 SQIVND (reference sequence). V was pared by 3 bases and J by 2 bases, with 11 bases between.

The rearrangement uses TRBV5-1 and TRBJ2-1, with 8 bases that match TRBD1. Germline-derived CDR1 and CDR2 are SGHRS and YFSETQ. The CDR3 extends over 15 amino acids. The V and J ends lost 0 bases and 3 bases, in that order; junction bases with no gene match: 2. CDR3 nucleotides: TGCGCCAGCAGCTTGGCTGACAGGGGCTACAATGAGCAGTTCTTC. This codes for CASSLADRGYNEQFF.

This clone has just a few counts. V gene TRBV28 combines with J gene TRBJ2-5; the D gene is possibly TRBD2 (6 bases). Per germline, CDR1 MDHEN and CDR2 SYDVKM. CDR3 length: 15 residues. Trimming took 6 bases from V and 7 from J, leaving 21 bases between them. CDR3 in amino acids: CASSSHAPAGRTQYF. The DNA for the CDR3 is TGTGCCAGCAGCTCCCACGCCCCGGCGGGAAGGACCCAGTACTTC. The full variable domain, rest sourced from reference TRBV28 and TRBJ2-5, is DVKVTQSSRYLVKRTGEKVFLECVQDMDHENMFWYRQDPGLGLRLIYFSYDVKMKEKGDIPEGYSVSREKKERFSLILESASTNQTSMYLCASSSHAPAGRTQYFGPGTRLLVL.

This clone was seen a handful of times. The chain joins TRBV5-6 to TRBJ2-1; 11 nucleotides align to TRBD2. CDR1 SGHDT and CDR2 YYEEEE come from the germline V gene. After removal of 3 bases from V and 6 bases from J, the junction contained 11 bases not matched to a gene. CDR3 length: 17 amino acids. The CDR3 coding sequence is TGTGCCAGCAGCTCCTACCAAACTAGCGGGAGTTTCAATGAGCAGTTCTTC. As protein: CASSSYQTSGSFNEQFF.

The DNA for the CDR3 is TGTGCCATAGCGGGATATAGCACAGATACGCAGTATTTT. It yields the protein CAIAGYSTDTQYF. The chain carries TRBV28 and TRBJ2-3; 8 nucleotides line up with TRBD2. The V gene end was trimmed by 10 bases and the J gene end by 0 bases; junction bases not matched to a gene: 3. Germline loops: CDR1 MDHEN, CDR2 SYDVKM. CDR3 length: 13 amino acids. The full variable domain, its missing parts supplied by reference TRBV28 and TRBJ2-3, is DVKVTQSSRYLVKRTGEKVFLECVQDMDHENMFWYRQDPGLGLRLIYFSYDVKMKEKGDIPEGYSVSREKKERFSLILESASTNQTSMYLCAIAGYSTDTQYFGPGTRLTVL.

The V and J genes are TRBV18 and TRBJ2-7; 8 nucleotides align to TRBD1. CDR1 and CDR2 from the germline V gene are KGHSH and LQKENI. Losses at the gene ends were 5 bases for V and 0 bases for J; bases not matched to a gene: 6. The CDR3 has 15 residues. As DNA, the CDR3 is TGTGCCAGCTCATCCGGACAGGGAAACTCCTACGAGCAGTACTTC. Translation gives CASSSGQGNSYEQYF.

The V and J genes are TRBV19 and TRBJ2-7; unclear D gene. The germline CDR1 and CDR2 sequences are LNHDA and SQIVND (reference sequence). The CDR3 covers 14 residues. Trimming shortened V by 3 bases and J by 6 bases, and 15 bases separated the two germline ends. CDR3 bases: TGTGCCAGTAGTATTTCGCCGTACGAGCCCGAGCAGTACTTC. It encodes CASSISPYEPEQYF.

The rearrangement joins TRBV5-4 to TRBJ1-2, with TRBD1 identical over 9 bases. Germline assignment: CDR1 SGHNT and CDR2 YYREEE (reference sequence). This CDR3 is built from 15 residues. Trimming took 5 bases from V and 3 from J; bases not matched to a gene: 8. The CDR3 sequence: CASRYRDRAHYGYTF. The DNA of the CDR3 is TGTGCCAGCAGATACCGGGACAGGGCACACTATGGCTACACCTTC.

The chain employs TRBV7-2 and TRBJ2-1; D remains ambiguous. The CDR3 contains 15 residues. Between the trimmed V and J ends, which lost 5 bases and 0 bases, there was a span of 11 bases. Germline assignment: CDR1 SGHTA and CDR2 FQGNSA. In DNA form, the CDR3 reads TGTGCCAGCAGCCCTACCCGAGGCTCCTACAATGAGCAGTTCTTC. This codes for CASSPTRGSYNEQFF.

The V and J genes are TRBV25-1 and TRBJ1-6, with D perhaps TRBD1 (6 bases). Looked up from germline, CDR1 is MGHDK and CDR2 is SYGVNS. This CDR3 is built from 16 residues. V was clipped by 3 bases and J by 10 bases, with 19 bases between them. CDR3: CASSDGQTPIGSPLHF. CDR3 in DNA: TGTGCCAGCAGTGATGGACAGACACCGATAGGCTCACCCCTCCACTTT.

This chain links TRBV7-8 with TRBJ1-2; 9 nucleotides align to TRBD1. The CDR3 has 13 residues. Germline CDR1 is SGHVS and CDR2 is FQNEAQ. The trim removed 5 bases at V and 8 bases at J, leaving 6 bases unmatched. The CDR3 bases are TGTGCCAGCAGCCGAGACAGGGGGAAGGGCTACACCTTC. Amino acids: CASSRDRGKGYTF.

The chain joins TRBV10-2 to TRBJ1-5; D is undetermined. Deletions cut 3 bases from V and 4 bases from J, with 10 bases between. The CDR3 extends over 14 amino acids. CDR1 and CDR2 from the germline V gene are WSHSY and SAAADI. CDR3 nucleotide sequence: TGCGCCAGCAGTGACAGTATAGCAAATCAGCCCCAGCATTTT. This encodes CASSDSIANQPQHF.

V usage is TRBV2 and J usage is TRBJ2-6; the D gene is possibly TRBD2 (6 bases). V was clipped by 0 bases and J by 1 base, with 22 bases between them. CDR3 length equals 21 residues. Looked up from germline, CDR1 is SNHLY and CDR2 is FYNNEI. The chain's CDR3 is CASSEARGKAGLPSGANVLTF. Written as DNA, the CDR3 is TGTGCCAGCAGTGAAGCGAGGGGAAAGGCGGGGCTCCCGTCTGGGGCCAACGTCCTGACTTTC.

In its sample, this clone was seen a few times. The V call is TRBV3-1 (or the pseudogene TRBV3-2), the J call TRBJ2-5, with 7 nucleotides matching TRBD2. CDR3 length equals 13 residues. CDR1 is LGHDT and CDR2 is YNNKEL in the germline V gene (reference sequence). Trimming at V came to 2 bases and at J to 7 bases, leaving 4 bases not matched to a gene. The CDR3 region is CASSQSREGTQYF. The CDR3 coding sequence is TGTGCCAGCAGCCAAAGTAGGGAGGGGACCCAGTACTTC.

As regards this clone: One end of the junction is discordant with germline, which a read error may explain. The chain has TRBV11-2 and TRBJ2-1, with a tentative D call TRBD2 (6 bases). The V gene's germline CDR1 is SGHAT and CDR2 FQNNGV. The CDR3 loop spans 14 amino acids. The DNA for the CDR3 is TGTGCCAGCAGCTTCACTAGCAATTACAATGAGCAGCTCTTC. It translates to CASSFTSNYNEQLF.

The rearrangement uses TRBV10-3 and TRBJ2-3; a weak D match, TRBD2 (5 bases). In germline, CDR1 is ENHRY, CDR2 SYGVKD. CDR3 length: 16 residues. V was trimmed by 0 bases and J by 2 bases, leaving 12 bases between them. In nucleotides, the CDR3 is TGTGCCATCAGTGAGTCGACGGGGAACCCCACAGATACGCAGTATTTT. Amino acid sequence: CAISESTGNPTDTQYF.

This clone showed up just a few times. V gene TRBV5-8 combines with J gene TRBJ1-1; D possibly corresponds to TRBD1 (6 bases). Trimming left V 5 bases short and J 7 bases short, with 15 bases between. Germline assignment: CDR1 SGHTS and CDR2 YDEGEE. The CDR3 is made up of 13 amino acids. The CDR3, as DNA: TGTGCCAGCAGGTGGGGTACGACAGGTGAAGCTTTCTTT. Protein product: CASRWGTTGEAFF.

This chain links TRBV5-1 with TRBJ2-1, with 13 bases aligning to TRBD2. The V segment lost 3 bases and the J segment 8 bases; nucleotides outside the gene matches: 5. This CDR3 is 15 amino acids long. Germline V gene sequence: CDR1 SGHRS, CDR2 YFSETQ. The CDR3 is CASSWTSGRADEQFF. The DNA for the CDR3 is TGCGCCAGCAGCTGGACTAGCGGGAGAGCGGATGAGCAGTTCTTC.

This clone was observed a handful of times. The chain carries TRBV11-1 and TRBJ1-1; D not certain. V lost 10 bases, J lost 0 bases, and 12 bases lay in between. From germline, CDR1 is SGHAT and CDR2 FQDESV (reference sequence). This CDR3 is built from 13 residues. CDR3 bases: TGTGCCACCCTTGGAGGTGTGAACACTGAAGCTTTCTTT. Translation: CATLGGVNTEAFF.

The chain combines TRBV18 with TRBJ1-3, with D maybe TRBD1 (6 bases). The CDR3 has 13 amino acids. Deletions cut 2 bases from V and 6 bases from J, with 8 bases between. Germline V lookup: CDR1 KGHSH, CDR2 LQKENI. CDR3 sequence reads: CASSPGTLNTIYF. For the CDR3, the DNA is TGTGCCAGCTCACCAGGGACATTAAACACCATATATTTT. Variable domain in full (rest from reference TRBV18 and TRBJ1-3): NAGVMQNPRHLVRRRGQEARLRCSPMKGHSHVYWYRQLPEEGLKFMVYLQKENIIDESGMPKERFSAEFPKEGPSILRIQQVVRGDSAAYFCASSPGTLNTIYFGEGSWLTVV.

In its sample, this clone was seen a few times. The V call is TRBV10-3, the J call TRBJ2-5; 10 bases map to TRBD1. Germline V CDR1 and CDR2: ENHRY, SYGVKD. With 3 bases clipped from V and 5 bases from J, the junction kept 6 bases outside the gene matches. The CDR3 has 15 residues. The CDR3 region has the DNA TGTGCCATCAGTGACCCGGGACAGGGGATGGAGACCCAGTACTTC. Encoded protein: CAISDPGQGMETQYF.

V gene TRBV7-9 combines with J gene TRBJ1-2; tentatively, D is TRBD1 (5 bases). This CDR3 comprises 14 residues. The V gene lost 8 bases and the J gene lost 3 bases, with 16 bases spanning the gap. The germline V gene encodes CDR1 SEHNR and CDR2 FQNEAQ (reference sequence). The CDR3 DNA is TGTGCCAGCGGTCAGACTCAGACAGACTATGGCTACACCTTC. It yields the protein CASGQTQTDYGYTF.

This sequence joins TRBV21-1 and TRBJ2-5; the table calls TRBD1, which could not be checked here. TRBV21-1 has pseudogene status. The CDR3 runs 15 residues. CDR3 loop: CASSKANRVQETQYF. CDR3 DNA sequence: TGTGCCAGCAGCAAAGCGAACAGGGTCCAAGAGACCCAGTACTTC.

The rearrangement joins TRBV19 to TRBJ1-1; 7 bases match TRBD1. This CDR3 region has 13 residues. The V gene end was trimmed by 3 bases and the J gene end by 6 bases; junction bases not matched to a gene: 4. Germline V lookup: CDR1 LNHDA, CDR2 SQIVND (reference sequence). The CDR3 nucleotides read TGTGCCAGTAGTATCGGACAGGCCTCTGAAGCTTTCTTT. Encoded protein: CASSIGQASEAFF.